What follows are 30 T cell receptor beta chains derived from one specimen sequenced in a study of tumor and adjacent non-tumor tissue in lung cancer. RNA was extracted from bulk tissue without any cell sorting. This non-tumor lung sample came from over 3 cm beyond the tumor edge. Three rounds of nested PCR, following a modified ARM-PCR protocol, produced the TCRbeta library. MiXCR was run by TCRdb on the multiplex PCR reads, yielding one entry per CDR3 protein. The sample contains some 80,000 distinct CDR3 sequences, about 82% of which appear only once. Sequencing input: distant non-tumor lung tissue. Source of these receptors: a man aged 55 to 70 with non-small cell lung cancer.

V and J are TRBV20-1 and TRBJ2-7, with no clear D. CDR1 and CDR2 (germline): DFQATT, SNEGSKA (reference sequence). V lost 6 bases to trimming and J lost 1 base, with 13 bases between them. The CDR3 contains 13 residues. CDR3 sequence: CSAYTACSYEQYF. In DNA, the CDR3 is TGCAGTGCGTACACAGCTTGTTCCTACGAGCAGTACTTC.

In the case of this clonotype: No conserved phenylalanine or tryptophan ends this CDR3, so it is likely a read error. It is unclear where the CDR3 begins or ends on the DNA, so no DNA is shown, and the CDR3 is as TCRdb lists it. The rearrangement joins TRBV10-2 to TRBJ1-2; TRBD1, the table's D call, was not compared with the DNA. A total of 14 residues make up the CDR3, ends included. Germline loops: CDR1 WSHSY, CDR2 SAAADI. The CDR3 loop reads CASSELQGGYGCTL.

As concerns this clonotype: Compared with germline, one end of the junction differs, possibly owing to a read error. J is TRBJ2-7 and V is TRBV4-2; tentative D call: TRBD1 (6 bases). This CDR3 comprises 17 residues. Germline lookup yields CDR1 LGHNA and CDR2 YNFKEQ. CDR3 in DNA: TGTGCCAGCAGCCAAGACGGCAGGGGCGCGAGCTCCTATGAGCAGTACTTC. Amino acid sequence: CASSQDGRGASSYEQYF.

Comments on this clonotype: A clone one base away is much larger, so this may be a read error. V is TRBV7-8 and J is TRBJ2-3, with 7 bases lining up with TRBD2. Germline CDR1 reads SGHVS; CDR2 reads FQNEAQ. CDR3 length: 14 amino acids. CDR3 sequence: CASSIGGSIDTQYF. The CDR3 nucleotides are TGTGCCAGCAGCATAGGCGGGAGCATAGATACGCAGTATTTT.

This clonotype was recorded at least ten times. This chain connects TRBV7-8 to TRBJ2-5, with 10 bases matching TRBD2. This CDR3 is 14 amino acids long. Germline V gene data show CDR1 as SGHVS and CDR2 as FQNEAQ. The V and J ends lost 4 bases and 5 bases, in that order; junction bases with no gene match: 4. Here the CDR3 reads CASSYSGLAETQYF. In DNA form, the CDR3 reads TGTGCCAGCAGCTACTCGGGACTAGCGGAGACCCAGTACTTC.

About this clonotype itself: Sequence at one end of the junction differs from germline and may be a read error. The chain employs TRBV4-1 and TRBJ2-7, with D maybe TRBD1 (5 bases). The CDR3 extends over 15 amino acids. Germline V gene data show CDR1 as MGHRA and CDR2 as YSYEKL. DNA of the CDR3: TGCACCAGCAGCCAAGACAGAGGTACTTCCTACGAGCAGTACTTC. Translating gives CTSSQDRGTSYEQYF.

The chain couples TRBV13 to TRBJ2-1; D call uncertain. Germline lookup yields CDR1 PRHDT and CDR2 FYEKMQ (reference sequence). Trimming pared 6 bases from V and 1 base from J, leaving 13 bases between. This CDR3 is built from 15 residues. The CDR3 loop reads CASRFDIRSYNEQFF. The CDR3 coding sequence is TGTGCCAGCAGATTTGATATCAGGTCCTACAATGAGCAGTTCTTC.

The sample holds one count of this clonotype. The missing conserved phenylalanine or tryptophan at the end of this CDR3 makes a read error likely. The chain joins TRBV6-5 to TRBJ1-5; no definite D call. Per germline, CDR1 MNHEY and CDR2 SVGAGI. The CDR3 runs 15 residues. The CDR3, as DNA: TGTGCCAGCAGTTACCTACAGAGAAGCAATCTGCCCCAGCATTCT. Protein product: CASSYLQRSNLPQHS.

The rearrangement links TRBV4-1 to TRBJ2-1; D perhaps matches TRBD2 (5 bases). The germline V gene has CDR1 MGHRA and CDR2 YSYEKL. V lost 6 bases and J 8 bases, leaving 20 bases between the germline ends. The CDR3 loop spans 15 amino acids. The CDR3 spells CASSLVGVRAHEQFF. CDR3 in DNA: TGCGCCAGCAGTCTGGTGGGCGTGAGGGCCCATGAGCAGTTCTTC.

A note on this clonotype: This may be a read error, as it is one base from a much larger clone. The V gene is TRBV12-5, the J gene TRBJ2-3, with D tentatively TRBD1 or TRBD2 (5 bases each). There are 15 residues in the CDR3. Per the germline V gene, CDR1 is LGHNT and CDR2 is FRNRAP. The chain's CDR3 is CAIGLGRDRPDTQYF. The CDR3 nucleotides read TGTGCTATTGGTTTGGGGAGAGACAGACCAGATACGCAGTATTTT.

This clonotype showed up just once. The junction departs from the called germline gene at one end, perhaps through a read error. The chain is built from TRBV5-4 and TRBJ1-5, with D possibly TRBD1 on 5 matching bases. The V gene's germline CDR1 is SGHNT and CDR2 YYREEE (reference sequence). The CDR3 has 15 amino acids. CDR3 bases: TGTGTCAGCAGCTTTTTTGGGGGAAGCAATCAGCCCCGGCATTTT. Translation: CVSSFFGGSNQPRHF. Variable domain in full (rest from reference TRBV5-4 and TRBJ1-5): ETGVTQSPTHLIKTRGQQVTLRCSSQSGHNTVSWYQQALGQGPQFIFQYYREEENGRGNFPPRFSGLQFPNYSSELNVNALELDDSALYLCVSSFFGGSNQPRHFGDGTRLSIL.

The rearrangement joins TRBV29-1 to TRBJ1-2; D not resolved. Trimming shortened V by 6 bases and J by 4 bases, and 12 bases separated the two germline ends. Germline-derived CDR1 and CDR2 are SQVTM and ANQGSEA. The CDR3 has 12 residues. The CDR3 DNA sequence: TGCAGCGTACTGACCGTGAGCTATGGCTACACCTTC. This encodes CSVLTVSYGYTF.

This clonotype was detected only a few times. This could be a read error, since a much larger clone is one nucleotide away. It is likely a read error, because the conserved phenylalanine at the end of the CDR3 is missing. The V call is TRBV5-5, the J call TRBJ2-3; weak D call: TRBD1 (5 bases). The CDR3 spans 16 residues. Looked up from germline, CDR1 is SGHKS and CDR2 is YYEKEE (reference sequence). The V end was cut by 1 base, the J end by 5 bases, with 17 bases between. The CDR3 sequence: CASSLIPDTKGDTQYL. The CDR3 region has the DNA TGTGCCAGCAGCTTGATACCGGACACTAAGGGAGATACGCAGTATCTT.

J is TRBJ2-5 and V is TRBV12-3 or TRBV12-4; D is possibly TRBD1 or TRBD2 (5 bases each). Trimming pared 6 bases from V and 1 base from J, leaving 12 bases between. This CDR3 region has 14 residues. The CDR3 coding sequence is TGTGCCAGCAGCTTACCCGGGACCCAAGAGACCCAGTACTTC. Its protein is CASSLPGTQETQYF.

This clonotype has more than one count but fewer than ten. The chain joins TRBV28 to TRBJ1-1; D gene ambiguous. Trimming removed 2 bases at V and 1 base at J, with 11 bases between. There are 15 residues in the CDR3. Germline V gene lookup returns CDR1 MDHEN and CDR2 SYDVKM. CDR3 region: CASSLEGDGNTEAFF. As DNA, the CDR3 is TGTGCCAGCAGTTTAGAGGGCGACGGGAACACTGAAGCTTTCTTT.

Regarding this clonotype: At one end the junction does not follow the germline gene, possibly because of a read error. V and J are TRBV5-4 and TRBJ2-6; D tentatively reads TRBD1 or TRBD2 (5 bases each). Germline V gene lookup returns CDR1 SGHNT and CDR2 YYREEE (reference sequence). The CDR3 spans 17 residues. The CDR3: CASSLPLASSGTNVLSF. Written as DNA, the CDR3 is TGTGCCAGCAGCTTACCGCTCGCCAGCTCTGGGACCAACGTCCTGTCTTTC.

Comment on this clonotype: Given the absence of the conserved phenylalanine or tryptophan at the CDR3 end, a read error is likely. Because the CDR3's place on the DNA is in doubt, the DNA is left out and the CDR3 is given as listed by TCRdb. The chain has TRBV29-1 and TRBJ1-1; TRBD1, the table's D call, lacks a check against the DNA. The CDR3 has 15 amino acids, counting both end residues. CDR1 SQVTM and CDR2 ANQGSEA come from the germline V gene. CDR3 in amino acids: CTAIRQGLKNTEVLS.

This clonotype has a count of ten or more. V and J are TRBV28 and TRBJ2-2; 7 bases are shared with TRBD2. This CDR3 spans 13 amino acids. Germline CDR1 is MDHEN and CDR2 is SYDVKM. V shed 6 bases and J 4 bases; nucleotides not matched to a gene: 2. The chain's CDR3 is CASSLAGTGELFF. Written as DNA, the CDR3 is TGTGCCAGCAGCTTAGCGGGCACCGGGGAGCTGTTTTTT. The full variable domain, rest sourced from reference TRBV28 and TRBJ2-2, is DVKVTQSSRYLVKRTGEKVFLECVQDMDHENMFWYRQDPGLGLRLIYFSYDVKMKEKGDIPEGYSVSREKKERFSLILESASTNQTSMYLCASSLAGTGELFFGEGSRLTVL.

A word on this clonotype: A much larger clone sits a single nucleotide away, making a read error possible. This chain uses TRBV13 with TRBJ1-4; perhaps TRBD1 as D (5 bases). This CDR3 comprises 13 residues. CDR1 and CDR2 from the germline V gene are PRHDT and FYEKMQ (reference sequence). V gave up 9 bases and J gave up 8 bases, with 16 bases separating them. CDR3 amino acids: CARSPRWGEKLFF. In nucleotides, the CDR3 is TGTGCCAGGAGCCCACGTTGGGGGGAAAAACTGTTTTTT. Drawing the rest from reference TRBV13 and TRBJ1-4, the complete variable domain is AAGVIQSPRHLIKEKRETATLKCYPIPRHDTVYWYQQGPGQDPQFLISFYEKMQSDKGSIPDRFSAQQFSDYHSELNMSSLELGDSALYFCARSPRWGEKLFFGSGTQLSVL.

This clonotype was detected once. This chain joins TRBV12-3 or TRBV12-4 and TRBJ1-1, with D hard to call. V was cut by 3 bases and J by 13 bases, with 18 bases left in between. This CDR3 region has 13 residues. This chain's CDR3 is CASSFGSNTDVFF. CDR3 DNA sequence: TGTGCCAGCAGTTTTGGGTCGAACACTGATGTTTTCTTT.

Turning to this clonotype: One end of the junction is discordant with germline, which a read error may explain. The chain employs TRBV4-3 and TRBJ2-1, with TRBD2 identical over 11 bases. Germline V gene sequence: CDR1 LGHNA, CDR2 YSLEER. There are 15 residues in the CDR3. The CDR3 here is CTSNLLAGGDNEQFF. In DNA, the CDR3 is TGCACCAGCAACCTTCTAGCGGGAGGTGACAATGAGCAGTTCTTC.

The chain links TRBV11-3 to TRBJ2-3, with 8 positions matching TRBD2. CDR1 SGHNT and CDR2 YENEEA come from the germline V gene. The CDR3 contains 18 residues. Trimming cost V 4 bases and J 2 bases; bases outside gene matches: 14. Written as DNA, the CDR3 is TGTGCCAGCAGCTCCCTCCGTAGGGAGCGGGGGATCACAGATACGCAGTATTTT. It is translated as CASSSLRRERGITDTQYF.

In this sample, this clonotype turned up many times. The chain joins TRBV5-1 to TRBJ2-1; TRBD2 aligns across 11 bases. Germline V CDR1 and CDR2: SGHRS, YFSETQ. After removal of 4 bases from V and 5 bases from J, the junction contained 8 bases not matched to a gene. The CDR3 contains 16 residues. CDR3 coding DNA: TGCGCCAGCAGCCTCCCGACTAGCGGGGCCGACAATGAGCAGTTCTTC. It encodes CASSLPTSGADNEQFF.

Regarding this clonotype: One end of the junction is discordant with germline, which a read error may explain. The J gene is TRBJ1-1, the V gene TRBV6-2 or TRBV6-3, with D unclear. CDR1 is MNHEY and CDR2 is SVGEGT in the germline V gene. This CDR3 is 14 amino acids long. The DNA of the CDR3 is TGTGCTAGCGGTTACCCCTACGGGAACACTGAGGCTTTCTTT. This sequence encodes CASGYPYGNTEAFF.

Concerning this clonotype: A junction boundary mismatches the germline segment, possibly from a read error. V and J are TRBV4-1 and TRBJ2-2; D is possibly TRBD2 (5 bases). CDR1 is MGHRA and CDR2 is YSYEKL in the germline V gene. The CDR3 has 13 residues. Here the CDR3 DNA reads TGCGGCAGCAGCCAGATACAAACCGGGGAGCAGTTTTTT. It encodes CGSSQIQTGEQFF.

As for this clonotype: Compared with germline, one end of the junction differs, possibly owing to a read error. This rearrangement joins TRBV29-1 to TRBJ2-7; 8 bases match TRBD1. The CDR3 has 13 amino acids. Germline-derived CDR1 and CDR2 are SQVTM and ANQGSEA. In DNA, the CDR3 is TGCAGCATTGAAGGACAGGGACAGTACGAGCAGCACTTC. This sequence encodes CSIEGQGQYEQHF.

This clonotype showed up just a few times. A junction end diverges from the germline sequence, so it may reflect a read error. CDR3: CASSFPGILNTETFF. CDR3 nucleotide sequence: TGTGCTAGCAGTTTCCCAGGGATACTGAACACTGAGACTTTCTTT. The rearrangement uses TRBV12-3 or TRBV12-4 and TRBJ1-1; D is possibly TRBD1 (5 bases). CDR3 size: 15 residues.

This clonotype appeared many times. The chain has TRBV10-2 and TRBJ1-1; D gene unclear. The CDR3 spans 14 residues. V dropped 6 bases and J dropped 5 bases, with 16 bases sitting between them. Per the germline V gene, CDR1 is WSHSY and CDR2 is SAAADI. The CDR3 region is CASSQGIAKTEAFF. Here the CDR3 DNA reads TGCGCCAGCAGCCAAGGGATCGCTAAGACTGAAGCTTTCTTT.

About this clonotype itself: One end of the junction varies from germline; a read error may be responsible. This rearrangement joins TRBV11-3 to TRBJ2-3; 11 bases are a match to TRBD2. Germline assignment: CDR1 SGHNT and CDR2 YENEEA. The CDR3 spans 16 residues. CDR3 in DNA: TGTGTCAGCAGCCTGTTAGCGGGGGGGGGAACAGATACGCAGTATTTT. This codes for CVSSLLAGGGTDTQYF.

Details on this clonotype: A clone one base away is much larger, so this may be a read error. The chain uses TRBV20-1 and TRBJ2-5, with D unclear. This CDR3 has 15 amino acids. CDR1 DFQATT and CDR2 SNEGSKA come from the germline V gene (reference sequence). For the CDR3, the DNA is TGCAGTGCTAGAGGTGAACGATATATTAAAGAGACCCAGAACTTC. This sequence encodes CSARGERYIKETQNF.